Sequencing of this T cell receptor beta chain was carried out in a study of CD4 T cells in relation to SARS-CoV-2 and coronaviruses. As concerns this clone: Antigen unknown.

Assay: immunoSEQ multiplex PCR; the TCRdb copy retains only in-frame clones and omits some. The sample holds 25,000 to 35,000 clones, about four fifths seen once. V was trimmed by 4 bases and J by 7 bases, leaving 14 bases between them. CDR3 length equals 13 residues. The germline CDR1 and CDR2 sequences are SGHRS and YFSETQ. This chain uses TRBV5-1 with TRBJ1-2; unclear D gene. The sequencing input was memory CD4+ T cells from PBMCs, cultured in vitro. This sequence was found in an adult with COVID-19. CDR3: CASSPELSGGYTF. DNA for the CDR3: TGCGCCAGCAGCCCCGAACTGTCGGGTGGCTACACCTTC. The whole variable domain, filled in from reference TRBV5-1 and TRBJ1-2, reads KAGVTQTPRYLIKTRGQQVTLSCSPISGHRSVSWYQQTPGQGLQFLFEYFSETQRNKGNFPGRFSGRQFSNSRSEMNVSTLELGDSALYLCASSPELSGGYTFGSGTRLTVV.